This T cell receptor (beta chain) was found in a study of blood T cells in healthy people across ages (dated by TCRdb to 2014 to 2015). With respect to the entire study: In model experiments, roughly one uniquely barcoded TCR beta cDNA molecule per two T cells was captured by template switching. The donors were split into four age groups: young (average 16 years), middle-aged (over 35), aged (roughly 60) and long-lived (82). Age-related changes in TCR beta repertoire diversity were measured in the study by deep sequencing normalized with unique cDNA molecular identifiers. Two additional independent replicas of 1 million unique cDNA reads from the same blood draw were analyzed for two donors (one aged 18 to 30 and one aged 80 or older). What the authors observed across the whole study: Compared with the aged group, the long-lived group had more naive CD4+ T cells, fewer expanded clones and increased TCR diversity, a pattern suggesting age selection. Total diversity estimates from one million sequenced T cells were considered lower bounds and underestimates. There was a strong correlation between observed TCR beta diversity and the percentage of naive T cells measured by flow cytometry. Conclusive comparison of naive and antigen-experienced compartments was prevented by the profiling of bulk unsorted PBMCs. Observed TCR beta diversity per million T cells fell roughly linearly with age, and a significant reduction was already apparent by age around 44. The CMV infection status of donors was not known, potentially confounding age-related changes in expanded clonotypes.

This clonotype came up many times. What antigen it recognizes has not been identified. No much larger clonotype is one base removed from it; base qualities were not supplied. The method was 5' RACE. Instrument on record: Illumina HiSeq 2500. A second PCR of about 7 to 12 cycles was run with a J-beta primer mix and a sample-barcoded 5' primer. Each TCR beta cDNA molecule received a unique molecular identifier from a template-switch 5' adaptor carrying 12 random nucleotides. Each sample yielded at least 2.5 million CDR3-containing paired-end reads. First-strand cDNA synthesis was performed from all RNA using the Mint cDNA synthesis kit, with priming by a TRBC-specific oligonucleotide. Following uracil-DNA glycosylase treatment, all cDNA underwent a first 18-cycle PCR with the universal primers M1SS and BC2_uni_R. Per the source publication's procedure: Normalization of each sample was performed by random selection of 1 million high-quality reads, each carrying a distinct molecular identifier. Instead of being binned into consensus sequences, reads with shared molecular identifiers were discarded. MiTCR, with a Q25 quality threshold and the strictest error-elimination algorithm, was used for CDR3 identification, clonotype clustering and error correction. A nonparametric unseen species model with Euler transformation was used to estimate a lower bound on total TCR beta diversity. TCRdb reran the public reads through fastp at Q25 and MiXCR, keeping productive beta chains. Rows matching on CDR3 protein sequence are summarized as one entry with the most common DNA and genes. TCRdb's processing, not the authors' own work, is the source of the V and J calls. The sample table lists 900,000 to 950,000 distinct CDR3 sequences, roughly 28% of them with a count of one. The ten biggest clones cover around 9.6% of the sample.

Systemically healthy Caucasian individuals from Russia, around 38 in total and aged roughly 6 to 95 years, were included as donors. About 10 milliliters of peripheral blood were collected from each donor into EDTA-treated Vacutainer tubes. Ficoll-Paque density-gradient centrifugation was used to isolate PBMCs, with at least 6.5 million per sample. Trizol reagent was used to extract total RNA from the PBMCs, yielding at least 5.5 micrograms per sample. For every donor, an aliquot of PBMCs went through flow cytometry to measure the percentages of naive CD45RAhigh/CD27high T cells. Taken from the germline V gene, the CDR1 and CDR2 loops are SGHTA and FQGNSA. V is pared back by 2 bases and J by 6 bases, with 5 bases lying between the germline termini. Taken from cysteine to phenylalanine, the CDR3 has 12 residues. The DNA shown is the 36-base CDR3, in frame from base 1. These data also featured in a second study, about T cells of mothers and their children. Looking at the second paper: The donors were nine systemically healthy Caucasian individuals, made up of three mothers and their six children. cDNA synthesis used all of the extracted RNA, with approximately 1.4 ug of RNA in each 15 ul reaction. In the second PCR, the M1S primer added sample barcodes and 2-4 random nucleotides. Each mother yielded over 8 million TCR beta CDR3 reads and each child about 3 million reads. Thymic selection similarly shapes TCR recombination output in related and unrelated pairs, with minor effect from inherited differences. Related mother-child pairs always showed normalized repertoire overlap that was slightly higher than in unrelated mother-child pairs, though the difference was never significant. Persistent microchimeric T cell clones were not detected, at a sensitivity of approximately 100 clones per million clonotypes. To look for features that set related mother-child pairs apart from unrelated individuals, the researchers ran deep NGS to compare the TCR beta repertoires of mothers and children. Mothers averaged about 40 +/- 4 years of age and children averaged approximately 11 +/- 4 years. After adapters were ligated using NEBNext reagents, the libraries underwent 100+100 nt paired-end sequencing on an Illumina HiSeq 2000. To avoid cross-contamination, the mother libraries and the child libraries were prepared a month apart and sequenced in separate runs. For each donor, between roughly 500,000 and 2,200,000 distinct TCR beta clonotypes were identified. Naive TCR beta clonotypes were estimated from low-frequency clonotypes matched to each donor's FACS-determined naive share, without sorting.

The chain is assembled from TRBV7-2 and TRBJ1-5; the D gene assignment is ambiguous. The sequenced sample was blood. The sequence came from a middle-aged woman in good health. The nucleotides read TGTGCCAGCAGCTTAAGTAGTCAGCCCCAGCATTTT. Its translation reads: CASSLSSQPQHF.